Below, 11 T cell receptor beta chains from the same sample are listed, as sequenced in a study of neurological immune-mediated disorders. TCRdb reprocessed the 5' RACE reads with MiXCR, giving one entry per CDR3 protein. The table includes around 51,000 distinct CDR3 sequences, roughly 13% detected once. Time point noted: longitudinal time-point 3. The sequenced material came from PBMCs. Receptors originate from a male donor with HTLV-1-associated myelopathy (HAM/TSP).

This clonotype appeared many times. The rearrangement uses TRBV12-3 or TRBV12-4 and TRBJ2-2; tentative D call: TRBD1 (6 bases). Trimming pared 6 bases from V and 4 bases from J, leaving 9 bases between. This CDR3 has 13 amino acids. CDR3 nucleotides: TGTGCCAGCAGACAGGGCTCCACCGGGGAGCTGTTTTTT. The encoded protein is CASRQGSTGELFF.

This clonotype was counted ten times or more. The rearrangement links TRBV10-1 to TRBJ2-4; TRBD1 or TRBD2 may be the D gene (5 bases each). Germline values: CDR1 WNHNN, CDR2 SYGVQD (reference sequence). The CDR3 contains 19 residues. Trimming stripped 4 bases from V and 0 bases from J, with 22 bases between. The CDR3 protein is CASSAKAGGKKVAKNIQYF. CDR3 nucleotides: TGCGCCAGCAGTGCAAAGGCTGGGGGAAAAAAAGTAGCCAAAAACATTCAGTACTTC.

There are many counts of this clonotype. The chain has TRBV7-9 and TRBJ2-7; TRBD1 is a possible D gene (5 bases). The V gene's germline CDR1 is SEHNR and CDR2 FQNEAQ (reference sequence). This CDR3 has 16 amino acids. Trimming took off 2 bases at V and 2 bases at J, with 16 bases between the two ends. The CDR3 DNA follows: TGTGCCAGCAGCTTATCCCCAGCAGGGTCTGCCTACGAGCAGTACTTC. Translating it yields CASSLSPAGSAYEQYF.

This sequence joins TRBV5-1 and TRBJ2-1, with D perhaps TRBD1 (5 bases). This CDR3 contains 16 residues. CDR1 SGHRS and CDR2 YFSETQ come from the germline V gene. V shed 4 bases and J shed 3 bases, with 17 bases lying between them. DNA for the CDR3: TGCGCCAGCAGCCTGCCAGGGTCGGGCTTCTACAATGAGCAGTTCTTC. Translated: CASSLPGSGFYNEQFF. Filled out from reference TRBV5-1 and TRBJ2-1, the complete variable domain reads KAGVTQTPRYLIKTRGQQVTLSCSPISGHRSVSWYQQTPGQGLQFLFEYFSETQRNKGNFPGRFSGRQFSNSRSEMNVSTLELGDSALYLCASSLPGSGFYNEQFFGPGTRLTVL.

This clonotype was observed a single time. This sequence joins TRBV6-2 or TRBV6-3 and TRBJ2-1; D remains unclear. The V end lost 5 bases, the J end lost 9 bases, and 14 bases lay between the germline ends. The CDR3 contains 13 residues. Germline V gene sequence: CDR1 MNHEY, CDR2 SVGEGT. In DNA form, the CDR3 reads TGTGCCAGCAGTCCCGGGCCCCTTTTTGAGCAGTTCTTC. It translates to CASSPGPLFEQFF.

This clonotype was seen repeatedly, ten times or more. This sequence joins TRBV20-1 and TRBJ1-5; 7 bases are shared with TRBD1. J was trimmed by 4 bases and V by 6 bases; bases with no gene match: 12. CDR1 is DFQATT, CDR2 SNEGSKA, per germline (reference sequence). The CDR3 is made up of 15 amino acids. The CDR3 reads CSALTVGRGNQPQHF. The CDR3 nucleotides read TGCAGTGCCCTCACCGTGGGCAGGGGGAATCAGCCCCAGCATTTT.

The gene calls are TRBV7-8 and TRBJ1-5, with 7 positions matching TRBD1. The junction had 16 bases not matched to a gene; V was cut back by 7 bases and J by 7 bases. The CDR3 totals 16 residues. Per the germline V gene, CDR1 is SGHVS and CDR2 is FQNEAQ. CDR3 in amino acids: CASTRSEEGARQPQHF. The CDR3 DNA follows: TGTGCCAGCACAAGATCCGAGGAGGGGGCAAGGCAGCCCCAGCATTTT.

This clonotype was seen ten or more times. This chain connects TRBV4-3 to TRBJ1-2; perhaps TRBD1 as D (6 bases). The CDR3 runs 14 residues. Trimming stripped 3 bases from V and 3 bases from J, with 11 bases between. In germline, CDR1 is LGHNA, CDR2 YSLEER. The CDR3 bases are TGCGCCAGCAGCCATTCAGGGACACACTATGGCTACACCTTC. Residues: CASSHSGTHYGYTF.

This clonotype was counted many times. This chain links TRBV5-1 with TRBJ1-1; TRBD1 might be the D (5 bases). The CDR3 spans 13 residues. Trimming shortened V by 1 base and J by 7 bases, and 11 bases separated the two germline ends. Germline V CDR1 and CDR2: SGHRS, YFSETQ. The CDR3 region is CASSLRQGSEAFF. The CDR3 DNA reads as TGCGCCAGCAGCTTGCGGCAGGGAAGTGAAGCTTTCTTT.

This clonotype was detected a few times. The CDR3, as DNA: TGTGCCAGCAGTTCGGGACCCCTGCAGTACTTC. Protein product: CASSSGPLQYF. The chain is built from TRBV27 and TRBJ2-7; D assignment may be TRBD1 or TRBD2 (5 bases each). The length of the CDR3 is 11 residues. Trimming removed 4 bases from V and 9 bases from J, with 10 bases in between. Germline assignment: CDR1 MNHEY and CDR2 SMNVEV (reference sequence).

The table lists this clonotype with a few counts. The CDR3 DNA is TGTGCCAGCAGCCAAAACAGGGGGGGATACTATGGCTACACCTTC. Translating it yields CASSQNRGGYYGYTF. The rearrangement joins TRBV3-1 to TRBJ1-2; 8 bases agree with TRBD1. This CDR3 comprises 15 residues. Germline V gene sequence: CDR1 LGHDT, CDR2 YNNKEL (reference sequence). Trimming removed 2 bases from V and 3 bases from J; junction bases left unmatched: 5. The full variable domain, in which reference TRBV3-1 and TRBJ1-2 provide the parts outside the CDR3, is DTAVSQTPKYLVTQMGNDKSIKCEQNLGHDTMYWYKQDSKKFLKIMFSYNNKELIINETVPNRFSPKSPDKAHLNLHINSLELGDSAVYFCASSQNRGGYYGYTFGSGTRLTVV.